This TCR beta chain is from a study of cytomegalovirus exposure and HLA in healthy donors (dated 2017 in TCRdb). For the wider study: An earlier analysis of some 500 of the donors reported 276 Gb of sequence data and some 100 million unique TCR beta sequences from 190 million or so T cells. Approximately 300 gigabases of sequencing data and approximately 92 million unique TCR sequences made up an early release that covered several hundred HLA-typed donors. Among the roughly 380 genotyped donors, about 85% belonged to the genetic ancestry cluster associated with self-reported Caucasian donors. The study was designed to test whether signatures of past pathogen exposure could be identified by cataloging public T cell receptors. The study used immunosequencing to profile the T cell repertoires of approximately 630 subjects and linked those repertoires to cytomegalovirus serostatus. A separate validation cohort of about 110 different subjects was used in addition to the approximately 700-subject first cohort. High-throughput TCR immunosequencing, statistical association of individual TCRs with disease status, and machine learning were combined to predict cytomegalovirus infection status. A later analysis re-analyzed previously published TCR beta repertoires from 660 or so donors and added high-resolution HLA genotyping to study TCR occurrence patterns. Rather than using new phenotypic data, the later analysis identified candidate immune exposures from TCR beta sequences and from how often those sequences occurred across donors. To decide whether each TCR beta V gene segment behaved as functional or pseudogenic, an earlier analysis of several hundred of the donors relied on high-throughput TCR beta sequencing. Donor age, sex, ethnicity and CMV serostatus were compiled together with the repertoire data. A later genetic analysis used genome-wide SNP genotypes for 398 of the 666 donors, treating that subset as a discovery cohort. Every discovery cohort repertoire had been produced on one sequencing platform. Both class I and class II loci were covered by HLA typing, at four-digit resolution. The number of typed donors differed by locus: about 629-640 for A, B, C, DRB1 and DQB1; 500 to 550 for DQA1; 606 for DPA1; and 400 to 480 for DPB1. Four to six DR-DQ haplotypes were handled as single units for association and clustering, since linkage in the cohort was strong. Across some 400 genotyped donors of the cohort, an average of roughly 250,000 unique TCR beta nucleotide sequences per donor were sequenced, and around 20% of those sequences were non-productive.

Overall results and qualifications from the work: In vitro tests confirmed that a few of the cytomegalovirus-associated TCR beta chains recognize cytomegalovirus antigens. A further reported finding was that TCR beta sequences accurately predicted the HLA-A and HLA-B alleles for most subjects in the first cohort. The sequencing pipeline was judged likely to have produced a cluster of highly shared sequence variants as a technical artifact. Several of the top co-occurrence clusters appeared to be linked to parvovirus B19, influenza, CMV and Epstein-Barr virus, according to a later analysis. The cohort was sequenced for TCR beta chains only, and without alpha or paired-chain data the features that could be detected were limited. The 87-base-pair reads could not distinguish some IMGT-functional V segments, including TRBV6-2 and TRBV6-3, so those segments were excluded. The study gave a list of 150 to 200 TCR beta chains associated with cytomegalovirus. A later analysis found that HLA-associated TCR beta chains were more clonally expanded and had lower generation probabilities than equally common non-associated chains. The earlier analysis of 587 of the donors excluded approximately 17 rarely observed V segments, including chromosome 9 orphons, because counts were too low. In a later analysis, TCR association rates were found to vary across HLA loci, with the most associated TCRs seen for DRB1 alleles and the fewest for HLA-C alleles. V-gene and J-gene trimming of TCR beta chains was associated with a missense DCLRE1C variant in a later genetic analysis, and the association was replicated in an independent cohort. According to a later genetic analysis, donors in an Asian-associated ancestry cluster had fewer N-insertions in productive TCRs than the approximately 710-donor mean. A later analysis associated 16,951 TCR beta sequences with specific HLA alleles at a false discovery rate of 0.05. Cytomegalovirus status was reported to be diagnosed by the classifier with high specificity and sensitivity in both the original and validation cohorts. In a later analysis, most CMV-associated TCR beta chains were found to appear HLA-restricted, with HLA associations seemingly driven largely by CMV exposure. Most TCR sequences were seen in very few donors, while some public TCRs were found in many individuals. Presence/absence analyses assumed roughly uniform sequencing depth across donors, an assumption that may not hold. Because HLA typing was missing for some donors at each locus, association tests included only the typed subset. Broadly in line with IMGT annotations, most TCR beta V segments showed up in productive rearrangements about 90% or about 30% of the time in an earlier analysis of around 600 of the donors. According to the authors, the approach could potentially be generalized to other disease states and immunological phenotypes. Correlated functional status among segregating V segments might reflect linkage disequilibrium, but an unknown experimental factor could not be ruled out. The only immune exposure information available for the cohort was CMV serostatus. When HLA alleles, especially DR and DQ, strongly co-occurred, TCR associations were difficult to assign to individual alleles.

This clone occurred once. This clone's antigen is unknown. Per-nucleotide qualities are absent, and no much larger clonotype sits a single base away. Library generation was performed with the immunoSEQ multiplex PCR assay. For the multiplex PCR, a mixture combining 60 forward primers for TCR Vbeta segments and 13 reverse primers for TCR Jbeta segments was used. Amplification of the CDR3 region of rearranged TCR beta genes was performed with a multiplex PCR assay on genomic DNA. Amplified TCR beta libraries were sequenced as 87-base-pair reads on the Illumina HiSeq System. Processing in the source paper ran as follows. A later analysis counted around 72 million unique TCR beta chains across the 670 or so repertoires, and 9.5 million to 11 million of these chains were shared by at least two donors. Raw reads were error-corrected and collapsed into unique sequences with a nearest-neighbor algorithm that merged closely related sequences to remove PCR and sequencing errors. CDR3 sequences were aligned to IMGT reference sequences to assign V, D and J gene segments. For a sequence to be retained, a match of at least six nucleotides was required to both a V gene segment and a J gene segment. Rearrangements were classified as productive when the CDR3 lacked stop codons and remained in frame with V and J, and all other rearrangements were classified as non-productive. Following IMGT convention, CDR3 was defined as the stretch from the second conserved V-encoded cysteine up to the conserved J-encoded phenylalanine. The earlier analysis of around 640 of the donors excluded sequences that lacked an unambiguous match to a single V gene segment. In an earlier analysis of 587 of the donors, V segments were called functional above 56.7% productive rearrangements and were called segregating when the between-donor standard deviation exceeded 5%. A statistical classification framework was built for diagnosing cytomegalovirus status from the catalog of TCR beta chain sequences. In a later analysis, V and J genes were assigned by comparing TCR nucleotide sequences against IMGT/GENE-DB human TR gene sequences. The TCRdist pipeline was used in a later analysis to assign CDR3 sequences and most-parsimonious VDJ recombination scenarios. In a later analysis, each TCR beta chain was defined by its CDR3 amino acid sequence together with its V-gene family, and reads without a unique V-gene family were excluded. In a later analysis, 450 to 600 highly shared, low-generation-probability nucleotide sequences were removed to address suspected cross-contamination and a sequencing artifact. In a later analysis, a clonal expansion index was calculated for each public chain from normalized within-repertoire ranks of inferred template counts. In a later analysis, generation probabilities were computed using a VDJ recombination model fitted to out-of-frame rearrangements, and the results were checked against IGoR. In a later analysis, hypergeometric tests were used to score TCR-TCR, TCR-HLA and TCR-CMV co-occurrence, with a repertoire-size bias correction applied to TCR pairs. To estimate false discovery rates, a later analysis permuted the HLA or CMV assignments 20 times. In a later analysis, co-occurring TCRs were grouped with DBSCAN, and TCRdist sequence similarity was added when clustering was performed within HLA-allele-positive subsets. Co-occurrence clustering excluded repertoires with fewer than 30,000 or more than 120,000 public chains, plus five with anomalous nucleotide sharing. TCRdb's version of the immuneACCESS table is confined to in-frame rearrangements and falls short of the full clone set. An unresolved V gene accounts for under half of the shortfall where checked; the remainder is of unknown origin. Clone size and V and J calls were adopted from that table, with D and trimming inferred from the DNA. Present in this sample are 120,000 or so clones, approximately 78% of which were seen just once. The ten biggest clones cover about 8.2% of the sample.

The cohort comprised fewer than 750 healthy bone marrow donors. At the time of sampling, all cohort members were nominally healthy, though unrecorded immune exposures were likely present. The donor tested CMV seropositive, placing the donor among the approximately 290 seropositive members of the cohort. A peripheral blood sample was collected from each donor, and TCR beta sequencing was performed on peripheral blood mononuclear cells. The Qiagen DNeasy Blood Extraction Kit was used to extract genomic DNA from the blood cell samples. For this chain, trimming is 8 bases at the V end and 3 bases at the J end, and the number of junction bases without a gene match is 11. Counted from cysteine to phenylalanine, this CDR3 has 16 amino acids. Here the CDR3 DNA is all that survives: 48 bases in frame from base 1. CDR1 and CDR2 were assigned from the germline V gene (reference sequence) as LNHDA and SQIVND.

The chain couples TRBV19 to TRBJ1-1; 11 middle bases align to TRBD1. This clonotype was sampled from a woman aged 40 to 50 in good health and CMV-seropositive. The sample taken for sequencing was PBMCs. The DNA is as follows: TGTGCCAGTTTAAGGACAGGGGGCCGGGGTCACACTGAAGCTTTCTTT. Its protein reads: CASLRTGGRGHTEAFF.